Listed below are T cell receptor beta chains from one sample, sequenced in a study of CD8 T cells in Susac syndrome. TCRdb processed the immunoSEQ multiplex PCR reads anew with MiXCR; each CDR3 protein has one entry. The data show some 240,000 distinct CDR3 sequences, with approximately 95% seen just once and under 0.12% held by the top ten. Sequenced sample: CD4+ T cells from PBMCs. These receptors all come from a human donor with Susac syndrome. CDR3s leave out the opening cysteine and the closing phenylalanine or tryptophan. D genes are given only for firm matches.

12	TRBV19	TRBJ1-2	.	ASTESRVGYGYT
13	TRBV19	TRBJ2-5	.	ASKPAMTVGETQY
13	TRBV14	TRBJ2-1	TRBD2	ASSQGSGIYNEQF
11	TRBV20-1	TRBJ1-2	.	SAAGPANYGYT
11	TRBV7-3	TRBJ1-4	.	ASSLLRGEKLF
13	TRBV3-1	TRBJ2-1	TRBD2	ASSQLAGVGNEQF
13	TRBV7-2	TRBJ1-2	TRBD1	ASSLNPTGGYGYT
10	TRBV27	TRBJ2-5	.	ASSPSTRTQY
13	TRBV11-3	TRBJ2-7	TRBD2	ASSTSGRWSYEQY
10	TRBV4-1	TRBJ1-4	.	ASSHDPGLKP
13	TRBV5-1	TRBJ2-7	TRBD1	ASSGSGTGAYEQY
13	TRBV9	TRBJ2-5	.	ASSTLRDYQETQY
11	TRBV5-6	TRBJ2-1	TRBD2	ASNLAGGNEQF
12	TRBV3-1	TRBJ1-1	.	ASSHRRSNTEAF
12	TRBV20-1	TRBJ2-5	TRBD1	SALGQGARKTQY
12	TRBV7-9	TRBJ1-2	.	ASSHYGGNYGYT
14	TRBV3-1	TRBJ2-3	TRBD2	ASSQARLAGTDTQY
12	TRBV6-5	TRBJ1-1	.	ASSRGHSNTEAF
11	TRBV27	TRBJ2-7	.	ASSPGLPYEQY
12	TRBV28	TRBJ2-7	.	ASSPLLGLYEQY
10	TRBV5-1	TRBJ2-1	.	ASSLGFNEQF
13	TRBV20-1	TRBJ2-2	TRBD1	SARGTEMNTGELF
14	TRBV3-1	TRBJ2-3	TRBD2	ASSPRTSGTTDTQY
11	TRBV5-4	TRBJ2-3	.	ASSLRMEDTQY
11	TRBV18	TRBJ1-5	.	ASSPASNQPQH
12	TRBV24-1	TRBJ2-5	.	ATSEEWLGETQY
13	TRBV4-2	TRBJ1-1	.	ASSQGQGGGTEAF
13	TRBV7-3	TRBJ1-2	.	ASTGQPGEAYGYT
15	TRBV5-1	TRBJ1-4	TRBD1	ASSDKGGIKRNEKLF
13	TRBV4-1	TRBJ1-5	TRBD1	ASSRGQGSLQPQH
15	TRBV27	TRBJ1-1	TRBD1	ASSRPRDSSMNTEAF
12	TRBV12-3/TRBV12-4	TRBJ1-2	TRBD1	ASTSGGARHGYT
11	TRBV13	TRBJ2-5	TRBD2	ASSYGLAETQY
12	TRBV6-5	TRBJ2-5	.	ASQNHNLQETQY
15	TRBV20-1	TRBJ2-1	.	SSPSTLLTTNYNEQF
12	TRBV27	TRBJ1-2	TRBD1	ASSRDRSNYGYT
15	TRBV4-2	TRBJ1-2	TRBD1	ASSPGTGGARDHGYT
11	TRBV3-1	TRBJ1-1	.	ASSLGRYTEAF
11	TRBV29-1	TRBJ2-7	.	SASGGRGWEQY
12	TRBV20-1	TRBJ2-3	TRBD1	SARDRTQTDTQY
12	TRBV7-9	TRBJ1-1	.	ASSPTNGGTEAF
13	TRBV9	TRBJ1-1	.	ASATRATSNTEAF